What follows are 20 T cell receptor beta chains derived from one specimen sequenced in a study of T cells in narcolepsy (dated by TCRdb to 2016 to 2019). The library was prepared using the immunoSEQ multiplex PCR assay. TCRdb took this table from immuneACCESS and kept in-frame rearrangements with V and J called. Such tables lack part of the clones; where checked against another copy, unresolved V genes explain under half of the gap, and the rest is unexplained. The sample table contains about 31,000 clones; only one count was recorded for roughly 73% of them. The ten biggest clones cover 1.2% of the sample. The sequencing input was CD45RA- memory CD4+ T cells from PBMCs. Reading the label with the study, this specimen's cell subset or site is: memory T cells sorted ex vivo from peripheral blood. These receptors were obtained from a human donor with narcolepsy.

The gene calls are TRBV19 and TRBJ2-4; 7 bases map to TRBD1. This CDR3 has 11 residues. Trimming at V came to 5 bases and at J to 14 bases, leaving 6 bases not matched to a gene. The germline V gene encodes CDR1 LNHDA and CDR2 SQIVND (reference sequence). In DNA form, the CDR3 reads TGTGCCAGTAGTTTTCGACAGGGAAAGTACTTC. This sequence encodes CASSFRQGKYF.

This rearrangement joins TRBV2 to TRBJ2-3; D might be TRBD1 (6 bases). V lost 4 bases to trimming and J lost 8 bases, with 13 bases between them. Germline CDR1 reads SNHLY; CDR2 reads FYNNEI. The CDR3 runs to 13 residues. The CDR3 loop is CASSVRGWGTQYF. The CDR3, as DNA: TGTGCCAGCAGTGTGAGGGGGTGGGGTACGCAGTATTTT.

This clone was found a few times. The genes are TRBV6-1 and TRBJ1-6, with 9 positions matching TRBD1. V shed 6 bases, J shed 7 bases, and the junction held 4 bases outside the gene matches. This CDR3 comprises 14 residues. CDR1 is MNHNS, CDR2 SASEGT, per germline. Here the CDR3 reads CASRPGQGNSPLHF. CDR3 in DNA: TGTGCCAGCAGGCCGGGACAGGGAAATTCACCCCTCCACTTT.

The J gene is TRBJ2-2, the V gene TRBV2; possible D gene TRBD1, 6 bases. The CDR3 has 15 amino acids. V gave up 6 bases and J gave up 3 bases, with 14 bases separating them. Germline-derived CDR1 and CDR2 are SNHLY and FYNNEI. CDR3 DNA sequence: TGTGCCAGCAGACAATCAGGGGCCTACACCGGGGAGCTGTTTTTT. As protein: CASRQSGAYTGELFF.

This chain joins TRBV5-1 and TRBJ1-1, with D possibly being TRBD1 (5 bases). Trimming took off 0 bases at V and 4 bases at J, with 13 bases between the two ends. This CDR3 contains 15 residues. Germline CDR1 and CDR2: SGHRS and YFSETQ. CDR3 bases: TGCGCCAGCAGCTTGGTCCGGGGCGGAATCACTGAAGCTTTCTTT. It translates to CASSLVRGGITEAFF.

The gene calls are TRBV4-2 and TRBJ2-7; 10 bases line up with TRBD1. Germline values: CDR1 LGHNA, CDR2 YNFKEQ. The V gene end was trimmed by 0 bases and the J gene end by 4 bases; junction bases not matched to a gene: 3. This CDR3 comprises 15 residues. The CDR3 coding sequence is TGTGCCAGCAGCCAAGATTGGGACAGGGGATACGAGCAGTACTTC. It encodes CASSQDWDRGYEQYF.

The CDR3 nucleotides are TGCAGCGTTGAAGAGCGACCGAGAGAGACCCAGTACTTC. As protein: CSVEERPRETQYF. The chain couples TRBV29-1 to TRBJ2-5; D unresolved. This CDR3 region has 13 residues. The germline V gene encodes CDR1 SQVTM and CDR2 ANQGSEA. Trimming took off 0 bases at V and 4 bases at J, with 9 bases between the two ends.

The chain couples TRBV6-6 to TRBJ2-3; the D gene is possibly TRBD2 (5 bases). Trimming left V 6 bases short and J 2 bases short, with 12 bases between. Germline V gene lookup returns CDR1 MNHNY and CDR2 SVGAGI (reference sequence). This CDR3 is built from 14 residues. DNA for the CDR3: TGTGCCAGCAGGGGAGAGCGGAACACAGATACGCAGTATTTT. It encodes CASRGERNTDTQYF.

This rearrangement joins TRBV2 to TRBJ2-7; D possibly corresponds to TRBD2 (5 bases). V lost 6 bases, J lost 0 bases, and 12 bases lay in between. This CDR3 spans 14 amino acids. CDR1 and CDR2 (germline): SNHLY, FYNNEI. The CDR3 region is CASRDDYLSYEQYF. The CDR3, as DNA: TGTGCCAGCAGAGACGACTACCTCTCCTACGAGCAGTACTTC.

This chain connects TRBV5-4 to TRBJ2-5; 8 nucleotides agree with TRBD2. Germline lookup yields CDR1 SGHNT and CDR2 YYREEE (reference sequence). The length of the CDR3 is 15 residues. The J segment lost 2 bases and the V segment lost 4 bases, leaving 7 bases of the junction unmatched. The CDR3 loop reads CASSPRGGTQETQYF. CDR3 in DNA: TGTGCCAGCAGCCCCCGGGGGGGGACGCAAGAGACCCAGTACTTC.

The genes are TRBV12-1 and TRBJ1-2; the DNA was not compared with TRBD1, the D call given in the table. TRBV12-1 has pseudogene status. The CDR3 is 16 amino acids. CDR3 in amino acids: CASSPGQGASNYGYTF. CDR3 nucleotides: TGTGCCAGCAGCCCCGGACAGGGGGCGTCTAACTATGGCTACACCTTC.

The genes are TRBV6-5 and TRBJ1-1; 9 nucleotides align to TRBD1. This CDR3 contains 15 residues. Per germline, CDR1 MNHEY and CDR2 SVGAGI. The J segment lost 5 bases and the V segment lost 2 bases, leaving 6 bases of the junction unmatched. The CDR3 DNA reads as TGTGCCAGCAGTTACGCCCCGGACAGGGGAACTGAAGCTTTCTTT. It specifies CASSYAPDRGTEAFF.

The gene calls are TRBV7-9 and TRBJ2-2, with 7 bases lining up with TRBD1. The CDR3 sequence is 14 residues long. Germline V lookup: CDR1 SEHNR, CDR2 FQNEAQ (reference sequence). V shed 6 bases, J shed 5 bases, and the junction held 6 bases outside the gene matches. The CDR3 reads CASRTTGATGELFF. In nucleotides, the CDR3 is TGTGCCAGCAGGACCACAGGGGCTACCGGGGAGCTGTTTTTT.

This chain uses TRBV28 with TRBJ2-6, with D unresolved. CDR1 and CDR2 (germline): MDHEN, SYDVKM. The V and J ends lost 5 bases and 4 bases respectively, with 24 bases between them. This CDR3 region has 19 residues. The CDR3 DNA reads TGTGCCAGCAGTCCGCCCTGGGTCCCTGCTAGGTGGGGGGCCAACGTCCTGACTTTC. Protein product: CASSPPWVPARWGANVLTF.

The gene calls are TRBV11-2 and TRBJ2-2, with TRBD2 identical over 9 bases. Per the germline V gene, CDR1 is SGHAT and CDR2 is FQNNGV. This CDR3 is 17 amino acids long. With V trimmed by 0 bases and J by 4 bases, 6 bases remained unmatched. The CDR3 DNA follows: TGTGCCAGCAGCTTAGATCCGGCGGGAGGGCCCACCGGGGAGCTGTTTTTT. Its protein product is CASSLDPAGGPTGELFF.

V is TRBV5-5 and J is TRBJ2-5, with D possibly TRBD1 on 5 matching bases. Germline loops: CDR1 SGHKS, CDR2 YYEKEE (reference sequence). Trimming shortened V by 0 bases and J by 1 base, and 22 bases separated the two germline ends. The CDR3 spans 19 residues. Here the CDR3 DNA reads TGTGCCAGCAGCTTGGCGAGGATACAGGTTTCTCAGCTCCAAGAGACCCAGTACTTC. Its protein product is CASSLARIQVSQLQETQYF.

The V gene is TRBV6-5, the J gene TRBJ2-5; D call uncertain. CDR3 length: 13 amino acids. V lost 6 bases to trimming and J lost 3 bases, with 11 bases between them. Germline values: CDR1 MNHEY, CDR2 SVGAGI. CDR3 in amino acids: CASSPGLEETQYF. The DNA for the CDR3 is TGTGCCAGCAGCCCCGGGCTAGAAGAGACCCAGTACTTC.

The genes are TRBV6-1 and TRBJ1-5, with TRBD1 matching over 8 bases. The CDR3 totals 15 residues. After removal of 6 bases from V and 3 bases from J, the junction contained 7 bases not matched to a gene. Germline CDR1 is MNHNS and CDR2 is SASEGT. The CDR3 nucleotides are TGTGCCAGCAGCTCAGACAGGGGATACAATCAGCCCCAGCATTTT. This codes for CASSSDRGYNQPQHF.

The CDR3 sequence is CASSQDGGNTEAFF. The CDR3 bases are TGTGCCAGCAGCCAAGACGGGGGGAACACTGAAGCTTTCTTT. This chain joins TRBV4-2 and TRBJ1-1; possible D gene TRBD1, 5 bases. From germline, CDR1 is LGHNA and CDR2 YNFKEQ. V shed 0 bases and J shed 1 base, with 6 bases lying between them. This CDR3 is built from 14 residues.

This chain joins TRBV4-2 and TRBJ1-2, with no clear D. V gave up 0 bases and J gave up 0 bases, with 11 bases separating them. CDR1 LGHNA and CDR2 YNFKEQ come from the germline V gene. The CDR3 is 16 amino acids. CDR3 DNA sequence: TGTGCCAGCAGCCAAGACTTTGTAGGGACTAACTATGGCTACACCTTC. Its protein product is CASSQDFVGTNYGYTF.